This TCR beta chain is drawn from a study of T cell repertoires in cytomegalovirus infection. Study-level background: A matching HLA type, together with CMV infection, was signaled by public TCR beta signatures.

TCRdb processed the reads anew with MiXCR; each CDR3 protein has one entry. The profile shows 300,000 to 400,000 distinct CDR3 sequences, more than 8% of them singletons. CDR3 size: 16 residues. V was trimmed by 5 bases and J by 4 bases, leaving 20 bases between them. Germline CDR1 reads LNHNV; CDR2 reads YYDKDF (reference sequence). About this clonotype itself: The antigen remains undetermined.

Study-wide results and caveats: Totalled public TCR beta family frequency picked out people who carried CMV plus the relevant HLA. Within the response measured ex vivo, HLA-C-restricted CMV-specific TCR beta clonotypes were dominant.

This TCR derives from a human donor in good health (CMV status not recorded). Some clones in this sample may be carry-over from other donors' samples. The sequenced sample was PBMCs. The V call is TRBV15, the J call TRBJ2-5; TRBD2 might be the D (5 bases). The chain's CDR3 is CATSAWGEGSRETQYF. In nucleotides, the CDR3 is TGTGCCACCAGCGCGTGGGGAGAAGGGTCCCGAGAGACCCAGTACTTC.